This record covers a single TCR beta chain. These data belong to a study of blood T cell repertoires in COVID-19. Study processing details: Reference gene primer amplification yielded estimated nucleated cell counts. Generated by immunoSEQ multiplex PCR, the TCRdb table keeps only in-frame clones and is missing some. That table furnishes V, J and clone size, whereas the DNA furnished D and trimming. There are 60,000 to 75,000 clones in the sample; 86% occur only once, and approximately 1.9% lies in the top ten. CDR1 and CDR2 from the germline V gene are MNHEY and SMNVEV (reference sequence). The CDR3 totals 15 residues. Between the trimmed V and J ends, which lost 5 bases and 5 bases, there was a span of 18 bases.

The source of this sequence is a man younger than 40 with acute or convalescent COVID-19. The chain carries TRBV27 and TRBJ1-2; maybe TRBD1 (5 bases). Sequencing was done on a sample of peripheral blood. CDR3 region: CASSPHEGRGYGYTF. CDR3 coding DNA: TGTGCCAGCAGTCCGCATGAGGGGAGGGGTTATGGCTACACCTTC.